This T cell receptor (beta chain) comes out of a study of OX40 agonist ivuxolimab in advanced cancers. Study-level background: Ivuxolimab doses were 0.01, 0.1, 0.3, 1.5, 3 or 10 mg/kg every 2 weeks. Mean age around 60 years, range about 20 to 79; around 80% male. Notes on the study in general: In the 0.1 to 3.0 mg/kg range, CD4+ and CD8+ blood T cells had expanded clonally by week 6.

Samples of blood were obtained at baseline, on cycle 4 day 1, and on cycle 7 day 1. The germline V and J ends were trimmed by 0 bases and 1 base, with 5 bases remaining between them. Germline V CDR1 and CDR2: LGHNA, YNFKEQ. The CDR3 runs 14 residues. Comment on this clone: The antigen remains unidentified.

This table comes from immunoSEQ multiplex PCR, and its TCRdb copy is limited to in-frame clones, with some not included. This table has about 82,000 clones, roughly 83% appearing once. This rearrangement joins TRBV4-2 to TRBJ2-3, with D hard to call. The TCR was taken from an adult with an advanced solid tumor such as melanoma, head and neck, liver or kidney cancer. The source was CD4+ or CD8+ T cells sorted from blood, collected in a trial of the OX40 agonist ivuxolimab. The CDR3 nucleotides are TGTGCCAGCAGCCAAGATAGGGGCACAGATACGCAGTATTTT. Protein sequence: CASSQDRGTDTQYF.